This T cell receptor (beta chain) was retrieved from a study of shared clonotypes between healthy human individuals (dated by TCRdb to between 2020 and 2021). As for the study more broadly: A couple of women and a few men aged 18 to 49 years were included in the cohort. Per donor, leukapheresis produced somewhere between about 0.9 and 10 billion PBMCs. For each donor, three plates each were used for CD4 naive and CD4 memory, two plates were used for CD8 naive, and one plate was used for CD8 memory. To estimate repertoire size and how much clonotypes are shared between individuals, the study performed deep sequencing of blood TCR repertoires from a few healthy adults. Different laboratories and diverse techniques were used to prepare libraries and sequence TCR repertoires, to increase sequencing depth and limit assay-specific biases.

Using the deep immunoSEQ assay, TCR CDR3 regions were amplified from genomic DNA by multiplex PCR. Genomic DNA extracted from each cell subset was distributed evenly over all wells of several immunoSEQ 96-well plates, and each plate served as one replicate. For sorted subsets, each replicate PCR was loaded with around 200 ng genomic DNA, equivalent to about 30,000 T cell genomes. Purified libraries were measured with a Qubit 3.0 fluorometer, size-checked on a Bioanalyzer 2100, and measured again with the KAPA Library Quantification kit. A separate single-read 150-cycle Illumina NextSeq 550 flow cell was used to sequence each immunoSEQ 96-well plate. The study's processing was this. Because the immunoSEQ output held only junctional sequences and lacked quality scores, the filtering could not match the filtering applied to full-length reads. To assign V/J genes and CDR3, sequences were annotated using PyIR, a Python wrapper for IgBLAST v1.9, with IMGT germline references. Reads with weak V/J assignments (E-value above 1e-6), missing CDR3, stop codons, out-of-frame junctions, or ambiguous translated residues were removed. V3J clonotypes were defined as sequences sharing the same inferred V gene, J gene, and CDR3 amino acid sequence. The percentage overlap between two repertoires was calculated by dividing the number of shared unique clonotypes by the size of the smaller repertoire. Richness of each repertoire was evaluated using RTK rarefaction, the Chao1 estimator, and Recon v2.1 estimates of unobserved clonotypes. Generation probabilities were computed with OLGA for all TCRbeta clonotypes obtained by the gDNA method from a few donors. Sourced from immuneACCESS, this table was stored by TCRdb with only in-frame sequences that have V and J called. A share of the clones is absent; for the studies checked, an unresolved V gene accounts for under half, and the remainder has no known explanation. V, J and clone size derive from that table, while D and trimming were established from the DNA sequence. Across this sample there are roughly 2.2 million clones, with around 92% seen only once. The ten largest clonotypes hold roughly 0.34% of the sample.

The donors were healthy, HIV-negative adults who had no recently reported acute infections or vaccinations. Every donor was a Caucasian adult residing in Nashville, Tennessee, USA. CD4+ T cells were enriched by magnetic negative selection; naive cells were then positively selected on CD45RA, and the negative fraction formed the memory subset. After blood collection by leukapheresis, PBMCs were isolated using Ficoll-Histopaque density gradient centrifugation and then cryopreserved in the vapor phase of liquid nitrogen. Analytical flow cytometry was used to check the purity and quantity of every magnetically sorted T cell population. Genomic DNA was isolated from every sorted fraction and measured by UV absorbance on a Nanodrop 2000c. Overall results and qualifications from the work: Because the study included only a small number of donors, the genetic and exposure-history diversity represented was limited. Sampling was limited to blood, and TCR repertoires in tissue likely differ from TCR repertoires in blood. Rarefaction of sorted-subset datasets indicated incomplete sequencing despite the large sequencing depth. Clonotypes shared by all four sorted-subset donors showed higher generation probabilities than non-shared clonotypes. Larger estimated clonotype richness was generally found for naive subsets than for memory subsets. About 4.5% of naive CD4, more than 3% of naive CD8, around 2.3% of memory CD4, and about 0.4% of memory CD8 clonotypes were shared across a few donors. Pairwise subsampling led to the expectation that sequencing depth would affect the degree of clonotype sharing among donors.

The CDR3 contains 17 residues, cysteine and phenylalanine counted. The entry retains the CDR3 DNA only, 51 bases that are in frame from base 1. The V end gives up 1 base and the J end 1 base, leaving 9 bases in the junction not matched to a gene. Taken from the germline V gene, the CDR1 and CDR2 loops are LGHNT and FRNRAP. As for this clone: Its antigen target is currently unknown. No clone much larger than this one lies a single base away; base qualities are absent.

The TCR was taken from a man in his late teens or twenties in good health. Some clones in this sample may be carry-over from other donors' samples. This receptor chain uses TRBV12-5 and TRBJ2-7; 8 central nucleotides agree with TRBD1. The specimen sequenced was naive CD4+ T cells from PBMCs. The sample's cell subset or site label, in plain terms: CD45RA+ positively selected. The CDR3 loop reads CASGLGKQGAWSYEQYF. The base sequence is TGTGCTAGTGGTTTGGGTAAGCAGGGGGCATGGTCCTACGAGCAGTACTTC. With the rest looked up from the reference TRBV12-5 and TRBJ2-7 genes rather than sequenced, the full variable domain is DARVTQTPRHKVTEMGQEVTMRCQPILGHNTVFWYRQTMMQGLELLAYFRNRAPLDDSGMPKDRFSAEMPDATLATLKIQPSEPRDSAVYFCASGLGKQGAWSYEQYFGPGTRLTVT.